The text below deals with one TCR beta chain. The data were produced by immunoSEQ multiplex PCR, yet TCRdb's version contains in-frame clones alone and is incomplete. The sample has some 95,000 clones; approximately 92% are singletons. This sample is drawn from a study of PD-1 blockade in classical Hodgkin lymphoma. Each patient's relapse followed autologous stem cell transplantation, and brentuximab vedotin exposure varied. Sample: peripheral blood mononuclear cells (PBMCs), taken before the second cycle of nivolumab. The sequence derives from a human donor with classical Hodgkin lymphoma.

The CDR3 is CATRPSWNSPLHF. CDR3 in DNA: TGTGCCACCCGGCCCTCTTGGAATTCACCCCTCCACTTT. V gene TRBV28 combines with J gene TRBJ1-6, with no clear D. V was trimmed by 10 bases and J by 7 bases, leaving 14 bases between them. Looked up from germline, CDR1 is MDHEN and CDR2 is SYDVKM. The CDR3 is 13 amino acids.